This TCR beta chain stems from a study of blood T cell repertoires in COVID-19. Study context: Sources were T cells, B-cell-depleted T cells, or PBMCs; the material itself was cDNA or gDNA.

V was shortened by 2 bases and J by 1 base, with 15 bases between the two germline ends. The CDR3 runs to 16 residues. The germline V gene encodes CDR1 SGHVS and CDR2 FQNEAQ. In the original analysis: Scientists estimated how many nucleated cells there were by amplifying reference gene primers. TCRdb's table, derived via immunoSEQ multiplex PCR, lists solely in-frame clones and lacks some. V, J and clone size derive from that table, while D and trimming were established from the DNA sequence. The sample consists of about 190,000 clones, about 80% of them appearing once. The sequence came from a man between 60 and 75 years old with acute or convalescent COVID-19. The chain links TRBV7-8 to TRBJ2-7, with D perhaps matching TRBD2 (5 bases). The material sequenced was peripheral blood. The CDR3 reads CASSLSRTGHSYEQYF. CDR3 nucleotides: TGTGCCAGCAGCTTAAGTAGGACTGGCCATTCCTACGAGCAGTACTTC.